These T cell receptor beta chains were read from a single sample in a study of CD8 T cells in Susac syndrome. TCRdb re-called the immunoSEQ multiplex PCR reads through MiXCR, storing one row per CDR3 protein. The sample records 170,000 or so distinct CDR3 sequences, more than 95% being singletons. Specimen: CD4+ T cells from PBMCs. All receptors derive from a human donor with Susac syndrome. Both conserved end residues are part of each CDR3. The size field is filled for only some rows; it gives once, few, many or a size class.

>TRBJ2-4|NA|TRBV5-1
CASSLDWGENIQYF
>TRBJ2-3|NA|TRBV24-1
CATSDRQGTDTQYF
>TRBJ1-5|NA|TRBV7-8
CASSYTDQPQHF
>TRBJ2-1|NA|TRBV10-3
CAIRATGNPHNEQFF
>TRBJ1-5|once|TRBV20-1
CSANNPGQGNQPQHF
>TRBJ2-2|NA|TRBV29-1
CSVVKAGELFF
>TRBJ2-1|once|TRBV20-1
CSAGTGHGNEQFF
>TRBJ2-2|once|TRBV7-2
CASSPKAGAFGELFF
>TRBJ2-3|NA|TRBV29-1
CSVGVLDRGRVTDTQYF
>TRBJ2-3|NA|TRBV7-2
CASSRMTGGIKGDTQYF
>TRBJ1-2|NA|TRBV5-6
CASSLTGGPNYGYTF
>TRBJ2-3|NA|TRBV15
CATSRGLAGTDTQYF
>TRBJ2-5|NA|TRBV6-2/TRBV6-3
CASSPQGREEETQYF
>TRBJ2-3|once|TRBV7-3
CASSPSLLLTDTQYF
>TRBJ1-5|NA|TRBV6-2/TRBV6-3
CASSNRGPGDQPQHF
>TRBJ2-1|NA|TRBV5-1
CASSFRTSDAQSEQFF
>TRBJ2-7|NA|TRBV18
CASSQTRRVWEQYF
>TRBJ2-1|NA|TRBV20-1
CSPVKSRAAAYTYNEQFF
>TRBJ2-5|NA|TRBV30
CAWLPHPRGQTQYF
>TRBJ2-7|NA|TRBV18
CASSRSDEQYF
>TRBJ2-1|NA|TRBV19
CASSILYQNNEQFF
>TRBJ1-2|NA|TRBV3-1
CASSLGRSGLRGYTF
>TRBJ1-2|NA|TRBV14
CASSRPLTGYTF
>TRBJ1-5|NA|TRBV6-5
CASRTEMNQPQHF
>TRBJ1-5|NA|TRBV24-1
CATSGQGLGPQHF
>TRBJ2-1|NA|TRBV29-1
CSFGGESRWQFF